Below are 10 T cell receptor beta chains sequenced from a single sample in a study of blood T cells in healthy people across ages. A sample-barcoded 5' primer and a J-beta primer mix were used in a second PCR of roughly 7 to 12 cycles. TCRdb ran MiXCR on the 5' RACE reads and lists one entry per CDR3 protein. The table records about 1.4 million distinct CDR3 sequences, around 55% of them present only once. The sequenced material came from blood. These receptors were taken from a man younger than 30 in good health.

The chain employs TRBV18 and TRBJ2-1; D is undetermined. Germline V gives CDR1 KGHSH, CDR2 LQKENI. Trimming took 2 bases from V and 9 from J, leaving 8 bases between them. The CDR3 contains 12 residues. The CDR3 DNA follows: TGTGCCAGCTCACCATCACGCATTGAGCAGTTCTTC. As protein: CASSPSRIEQFF.

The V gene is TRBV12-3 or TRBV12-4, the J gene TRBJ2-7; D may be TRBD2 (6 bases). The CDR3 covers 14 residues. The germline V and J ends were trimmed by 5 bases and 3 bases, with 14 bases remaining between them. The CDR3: CASSLSSEGYEQYF. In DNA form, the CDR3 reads TGTGCCAGCAGTCTTTCTAGCGAGGGCTACGAGCAGTACTTC.

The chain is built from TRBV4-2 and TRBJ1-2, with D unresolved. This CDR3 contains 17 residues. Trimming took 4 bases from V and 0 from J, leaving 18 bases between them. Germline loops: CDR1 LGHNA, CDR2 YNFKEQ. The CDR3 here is CASSLPLTPSSNYGYTF. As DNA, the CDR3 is TGTGCCAGCAGCCTTCCCCTAACGCCCTCCTCTAACTATGGCTACACCTTC.

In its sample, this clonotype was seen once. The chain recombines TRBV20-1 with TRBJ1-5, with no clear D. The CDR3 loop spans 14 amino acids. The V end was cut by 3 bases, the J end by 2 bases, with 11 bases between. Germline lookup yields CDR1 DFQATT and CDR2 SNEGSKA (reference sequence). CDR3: CSASAGIGNQPQHF. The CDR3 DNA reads TGCAGTGCTAGTGCGGGTATAGGCAATCAGCCCCAGCATTTT.

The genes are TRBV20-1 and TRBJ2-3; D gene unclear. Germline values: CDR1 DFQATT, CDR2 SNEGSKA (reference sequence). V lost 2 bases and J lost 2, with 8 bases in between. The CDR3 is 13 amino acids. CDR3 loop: CSARPDPTDTQYF. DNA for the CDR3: TGCAGTGCTAGACCGGACCCCACAGATACGCAGTATTTT.

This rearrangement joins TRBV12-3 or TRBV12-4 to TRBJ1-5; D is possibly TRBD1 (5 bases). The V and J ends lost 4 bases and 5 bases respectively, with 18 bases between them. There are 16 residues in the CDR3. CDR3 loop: CASSSHQWGGDQPQHF. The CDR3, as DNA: TGTGCCAGCAGTTCCCACCAGTGGGGCGGCGATCAGCCCCAGCATTTT.

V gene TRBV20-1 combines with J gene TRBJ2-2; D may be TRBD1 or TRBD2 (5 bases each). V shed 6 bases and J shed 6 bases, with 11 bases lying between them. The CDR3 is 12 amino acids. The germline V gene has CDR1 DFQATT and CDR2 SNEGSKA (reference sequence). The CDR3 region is CSARGDAGELFF. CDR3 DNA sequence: TGCAGTGCCCGAGGGGACGCCGGGGAGCTGTTTTTT.

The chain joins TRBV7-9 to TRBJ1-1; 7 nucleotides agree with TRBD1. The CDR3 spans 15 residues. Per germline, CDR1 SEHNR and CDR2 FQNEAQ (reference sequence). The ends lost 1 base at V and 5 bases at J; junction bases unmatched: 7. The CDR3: CASSLVSGGRTEAFF. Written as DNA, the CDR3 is TGTGCCAGCAGCTTAGTTTCAGGGGGAAGGACTGAAGCTTTCTTT.

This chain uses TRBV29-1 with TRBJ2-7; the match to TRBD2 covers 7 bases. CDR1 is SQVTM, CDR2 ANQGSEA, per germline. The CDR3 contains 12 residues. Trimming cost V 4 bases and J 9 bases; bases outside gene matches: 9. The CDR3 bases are TGCAGCGTTGGCTGGGTTGGGGAGGGGCAGTACTTC. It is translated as CSVGWVGEGQYF.

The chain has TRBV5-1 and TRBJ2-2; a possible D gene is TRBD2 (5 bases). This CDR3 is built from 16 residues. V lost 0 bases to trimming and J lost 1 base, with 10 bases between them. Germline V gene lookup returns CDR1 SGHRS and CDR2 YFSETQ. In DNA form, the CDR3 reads TGCGCCAGCAGCTTGGTAGCGATCCAGAACACCGGGGAGCTGTTTTTT. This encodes CASSLVAIQNTGELFF.